The source of this T cell receptor (beta chain) is a study of blood T cells in healthy people across ages. This CDR3 spans 14 amino acids. The J segment lost 7 bases and the V segment lost 6 bases, leaving 12 bases of the junction unmatched. Per germline, CDR1 DFQATT and CDR2 SNEGSKA (reference sequence). Then a second PCR, running roughly 7 to 11 cycles, was carried out with a sample-barcoded 5' primer and a J-beta primer mix. One entry per CDR3 protein, called by TCRdb with MiXCR from the 5' RACE reads. This sample yields about 2 million distinct CDR3 sequences, of which 40% to 55% are seen a single time; around 2.1% belongs to the top ten.

This sequence was found in a woman between 40 and 55 years old in good health. The chain employs TRBV20-1 and TRBJ2-1; 7 nucleotides match TRBD1. The sequenced sample consisted of blood. DNA for the CDR3: TGCAGTGCCGCGGACAGGACTGCTCGTAATGAGCAGTTCTTC. It codes for CSAADRTARNEQFF.